What follows is one T cell receptor (beta chain) and its context. V was clipped by 5 bases and J by 1 base, with 10 bases between them. Per the germline V gene, CDR1 is MNHEY and CDR2 is SVGAGI. This CDR3 comprises 14 residues. The entry originates in a study of control samples from healthy donors and cancer patients. The repertoire was sequenced with immunoSEQ multiplex PCR; TCRdb's copy has only in-frame clones and lacks some. This table has over 150,000 clones, under 95% appearing once. The V call is TRBV6-5, the J call TRBJ2-3; D might be TRBD1 (6 bases). The source of this sequence is a woman aged 18-29 years in good health. The sequenced material came from blood. This chain's CDR3 is CASSRGTRTDTQYF. For the CDR3, the DNA is TGTGCCAGCAGTCGAGGGACACGCACAGATACGCAGTATTTT.